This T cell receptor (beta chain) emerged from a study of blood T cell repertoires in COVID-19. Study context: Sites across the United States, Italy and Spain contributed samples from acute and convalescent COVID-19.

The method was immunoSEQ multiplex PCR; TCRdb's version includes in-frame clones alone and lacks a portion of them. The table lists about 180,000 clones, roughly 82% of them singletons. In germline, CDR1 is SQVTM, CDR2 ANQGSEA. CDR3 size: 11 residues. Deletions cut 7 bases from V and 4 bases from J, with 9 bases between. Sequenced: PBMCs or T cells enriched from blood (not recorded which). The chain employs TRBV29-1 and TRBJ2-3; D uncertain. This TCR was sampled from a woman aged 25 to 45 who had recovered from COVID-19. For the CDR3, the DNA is TGCAGCGAACTCAGGTCAGATACGCAGTATTTT. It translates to CSELRSDTQYF.